The TCR beta chain under discussion was sequenced for a study of T cell responses to AZD1222 COVID-19 vaccine. General observations from the study: Across spike, vaccine-associated CD4 TCRs were found, dominant at 160-218 and 743-854.

The V gene end was trimmed by 5 bases and the J gene end by 0 bases; junction bases not matched to a gene: 7. Per germline, CDR1 SGHTA and CDR2 FQGNSA. This CDR3 is built from 15 residues. A word on this clone: The antigen remains unidentified.

Profiled with immunoSEQ multiplex PCR; TCRdb holds only in-frame clones, not every one. The sample shows 130,000 to 150,000 clones, around 86% of them seen only once. The receptor comes from an adult in good health. Sequencing used peripheral blood, obtained on day 0 of MenACWY control vaccination. This sequence joins TRBV7-2 and TRBJ2-7; 7 nucleotides align to TRBD1. This chain's CDR3 is CASSPLTGSSYEQYV. Written as DNA, the CDR3 is TGTGCCAGCAGCCCTCTGACAGGGAGCTCCTACGAGCAGTACGTC.